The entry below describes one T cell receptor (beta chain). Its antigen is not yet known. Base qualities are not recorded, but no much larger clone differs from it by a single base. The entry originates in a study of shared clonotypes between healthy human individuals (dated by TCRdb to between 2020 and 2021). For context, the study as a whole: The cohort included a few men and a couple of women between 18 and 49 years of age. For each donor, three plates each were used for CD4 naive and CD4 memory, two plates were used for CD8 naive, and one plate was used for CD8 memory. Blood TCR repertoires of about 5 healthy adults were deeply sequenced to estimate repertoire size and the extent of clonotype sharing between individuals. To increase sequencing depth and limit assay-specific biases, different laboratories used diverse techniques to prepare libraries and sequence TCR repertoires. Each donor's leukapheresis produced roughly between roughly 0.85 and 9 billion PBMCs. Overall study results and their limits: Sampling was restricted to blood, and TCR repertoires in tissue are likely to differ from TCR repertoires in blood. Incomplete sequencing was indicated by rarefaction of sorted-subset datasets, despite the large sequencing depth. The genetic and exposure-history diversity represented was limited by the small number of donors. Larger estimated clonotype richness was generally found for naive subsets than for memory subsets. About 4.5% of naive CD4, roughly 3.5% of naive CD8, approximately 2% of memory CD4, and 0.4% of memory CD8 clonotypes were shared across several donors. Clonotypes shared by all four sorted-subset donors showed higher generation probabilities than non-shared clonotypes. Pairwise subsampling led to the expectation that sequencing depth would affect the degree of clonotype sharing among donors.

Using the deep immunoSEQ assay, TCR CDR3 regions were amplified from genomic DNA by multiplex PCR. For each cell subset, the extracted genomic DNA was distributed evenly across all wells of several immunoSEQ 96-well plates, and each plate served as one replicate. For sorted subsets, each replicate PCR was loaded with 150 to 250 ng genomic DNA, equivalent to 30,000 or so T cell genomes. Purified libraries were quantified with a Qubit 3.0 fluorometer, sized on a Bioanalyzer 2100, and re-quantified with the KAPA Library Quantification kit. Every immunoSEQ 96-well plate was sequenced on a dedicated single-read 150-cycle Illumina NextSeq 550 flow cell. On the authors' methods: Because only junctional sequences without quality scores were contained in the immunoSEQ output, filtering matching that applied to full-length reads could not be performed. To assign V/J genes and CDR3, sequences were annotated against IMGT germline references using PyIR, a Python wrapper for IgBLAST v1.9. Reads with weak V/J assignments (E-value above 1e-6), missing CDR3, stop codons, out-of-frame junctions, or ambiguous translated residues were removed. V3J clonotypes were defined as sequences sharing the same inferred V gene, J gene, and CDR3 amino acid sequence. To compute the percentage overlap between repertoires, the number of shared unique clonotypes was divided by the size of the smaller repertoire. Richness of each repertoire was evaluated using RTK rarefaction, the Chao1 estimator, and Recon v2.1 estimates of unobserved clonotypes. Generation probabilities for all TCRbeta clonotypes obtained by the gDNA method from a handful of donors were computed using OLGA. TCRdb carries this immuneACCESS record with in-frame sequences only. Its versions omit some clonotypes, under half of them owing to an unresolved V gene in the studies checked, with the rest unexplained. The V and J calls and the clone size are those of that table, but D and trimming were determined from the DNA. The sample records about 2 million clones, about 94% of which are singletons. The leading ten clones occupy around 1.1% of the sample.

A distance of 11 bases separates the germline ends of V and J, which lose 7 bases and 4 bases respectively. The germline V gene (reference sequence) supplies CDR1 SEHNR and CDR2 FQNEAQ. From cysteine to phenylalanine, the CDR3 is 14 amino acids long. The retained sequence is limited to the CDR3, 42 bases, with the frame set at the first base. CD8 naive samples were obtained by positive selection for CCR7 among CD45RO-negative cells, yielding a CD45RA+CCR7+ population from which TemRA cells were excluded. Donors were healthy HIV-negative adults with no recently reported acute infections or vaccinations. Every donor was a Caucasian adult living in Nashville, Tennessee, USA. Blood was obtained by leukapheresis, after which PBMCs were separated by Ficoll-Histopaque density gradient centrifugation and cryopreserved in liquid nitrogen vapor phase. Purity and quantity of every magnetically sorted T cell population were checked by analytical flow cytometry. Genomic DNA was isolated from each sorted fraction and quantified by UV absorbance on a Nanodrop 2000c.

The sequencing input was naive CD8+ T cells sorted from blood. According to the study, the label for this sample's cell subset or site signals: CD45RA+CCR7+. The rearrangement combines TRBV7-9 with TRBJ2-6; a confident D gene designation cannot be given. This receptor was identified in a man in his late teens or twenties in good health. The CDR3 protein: CASTISLGANVLTF. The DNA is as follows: TGTGCCAGCACCATTAGTCTGGGGGCCAACGTCCTGACTTTC.